These 22 T cell receptor beta chains came from one sample sequenced in a study of blood T cells in healthy people across ages. PCR was performed a second time for roughly 7 to 12 cycles using a sample-barcoded 5' primer and a J-beta primer mix. A single record per CDR3 protein comes from TCRdb applying MiXCR to the 5' RACE reads. Of over a million distinct CDR3 sequences detected, approximately 59% appear once; the ten largest clones hold about 6.7%. Specimen: blood. Source of these receptors: a man between 18 and 29 years old in good health.

This chain joins TRBV27 and TRBJ2-1; no definite D call. The length of the CDR3 is 16 residues. Between the trimmed V and J ends, which lost 1 base and 1 base, there was a span of 11 bases. CDR1 MNHEY and CDR2 SMNVEV come from the germline V gene (reference sequence). CDR3 region: CASSLWHGRSYNEQFF. CDR3 coding DNA: TGTGCCAGCAGTTTATGGCATGGAAGGTCCTACAATGAGCAGTTCTTC.

The genes are TRBV20-1 and TRBJ2-5; possibly TRBD1 or TRBD2 for D (6 bases each). V was cut by 3 bases and J by 5 bases, with 19 bases left in between. This CDR3 is 15 amino acids long. Germline V gene data show CDR1 as DFQATT and CDR2 as SNEGSKA (reference sequence). CDR3 residues: CSAREWGANVETQYF. CDR3 nucleotides: TGCAGTGCTAGGGAGTGGGGGGCTAACGTCGAGACCCAGTACTTC.

The chain uses TRBV7-2 and TRBJ2-3; possible D gene TRBD1, 5 bases. Germline assignment: CDR1 SGHTA and CDR2 FQGNSA. The CDR3 is 15 residues long. Trimming removed 7 bases at V and 0 bases at J, with 14 bases between. The CDR3 region is CASTEAGISTDTQYF. Written as DNA, the CDR3 is TGTGCCAGCACCGAGGCAGGGATCAGCACAGATACGCAGTATTTT.

This rearrangement joins TRBV4-2 to TRBJ2-3; 10 nucleotides agree with TRBD1. There are 18 residues in the CDR3. Per the germline V gene, CDR1 is LGHNA and CDR2 is YNFKEQ. The J segment lost 2 bases and the V segment lost 1 base, leaving 9 bases of the junction unmatched. The CDR3 DNA sequence: TGTGCCAGCAGCCAAGCGGCCGGGACAGGGGCGATCACAGATACGCAGTATTTT. This encodes CASSQAAGTGAITDTQYF.

The rearrangement uses TRBV6-5 and TRBJ2-5; no clear D. The end of the DNA is better explained by TRBJ2-7, so the J call may be wrong. Per germline, CDR1 MNHEY and CDR2 SVGAGI. This CDR3 spans 16 amino acids. The CDR3 bases are TGTGCCAGCAGAGTCGGACCCATGGGATCGGTTTACGAGCAGTACTTC. It encodes CASRVGPMGSVYEQYF.

The rearrangement uses TRBV27 and TRBJ2-4; D could derive from TRBD1 or TRBD2 (5 bases each). The end of the DNA fits TRBJ2-7 better, so the J call may be wrong. There are 13 residues in the CDR3. The germline V gene encodes CDR1 MNHEY and CDR2 SMNVEV (reference sequence). CDR3 residues: CASRGVSPNEQYF. CDR3 DNA sequence: TGTGCCAGCAGGGGGGTTTCTCCCAACGAGCAGTACTTC.

Comment on this clonotype: At one end the junction does not follow the germline gene, possibly because of a read error. The V call is TRBV27, the J call TRBJ2-5; TRBD2 matches at 12 bases. The length of the CDR3 is 16 residues. Germline V lookup: CDR1 MNHEY, CDR2 SMNVEV (reference sequence). The CDR3 reads CANSPVTSGGKETQYF. CDR3 coding DNA: TGTGCCAACAGTCCCGTGACTAGCGGGGGTAAAGAGACCCAGTACTTC.

The CDR3 sequence: CASSLVRLNTEAFF. CDR3 DNA: TGTGCCAGCAGCTTGGTCAGACTGAACACTGAAGCTTTCTTT. This rearrangement joins TRBV7-2 to TRBJ1-1; D unclear. Trimming left V 3 bases short and J 0 bases short, with 8 bases between. This CDR3 is built from 14 residues. Germline assignment: CDR1 SGHTA and CDR2 FQGNSA.

This rearrangement joins TRBV7-6 to TRBJ2-4; 9 bases match TRBD1. The J call may be mistaken, given a closer DNA end match to TRBJ2-7. The V gene's germline CDR1 is SGHVS and CDR2 FNYEAQ. CDR3 length: 17 amino acids. CDR3 bases: TGTGCCAGCAGCTACCTTCCCCCGGGACAGGGCATCTTCGAGCAGTACTTC. This sequence encodes CASSYLPPGQGIFEQYF.

This clonotype was recorded a few times. This chain uses TRBV4-1 with TRBJ2-7, with D hard to call. The CDR3 is made up of 15 amino acids. CDR1 is MGHRA, CDR2 YSYEKL, per germline. V lost 1 base, J lost 6 bases, and 16 bases lay in between. The CDR3 nucleotides are TGCGCCAGCAGCCAAGGGTTGGTTCGGAACGGCGAGCAGTACTTC. Its translation: CASSQGLVRNGEQYF.

The chain carries TRBV5-1 and TRBJ2-7; TRBD2 is a possible D gene (6 bases). The CDR3 contains 14 residues. Deletions cut 1 base from V and 5 bases from J, with 13 bases between. The V gene's germline CDR1 is SGHRS and CDR2 YFSETQ. The CDR3 coding sequence is TGCGCCAGCAGCTTGAGTGGAGGGGCGAACGAGCAGTACTTC. This sequence encodes CASSLSGGANEQYF.

The chain uses TRBV5-1 and TRBJ1-1, with 8 nucleotides matching TRBD1. The CDR3 sequence is 14 residues long. Germline-derived CDR1 and CDR2 are SGHRS and YFSETQ. J lost 4 bases, V lost 6 bases, and 8 bases had no gene match. The CDR3 sequence is CASTQGAGSTEAFF. CDR3 sequence (DNA): TGCGCCAGCACCCAGGGGGCAGGGAGCACTGAAGCTTTCTTT. Full variable domain (missing parts from reference TRBV5-1 and TRBJ1-1): KAGVTQTPRYLIKTRGQQVTLSCSPISGHRSVSWYQQTPGQGLQFLFEYFSETQRNKGNFPGRFSGRQFSNSRSEMNVSTLELGDSALYLCASTQGAGSTEAFFGQGTRLTVV.

This clonotype was counted only a few times. V usage is TRBV7-8 and J usage is TRBJ2-4; the D gene is possibly TRBD1 (5 bases). The better agreement between TRBJ2-7 and the DNA end casts doubt on the J call. The CDR3 runs to 15 residues. The germline CDR1 and CDR2 sequences are SGHVS and FQNEAQ. The DNA of the CDR3 is TGTGCCAGCAGCTTTAGGACACTGAGCTCCTACGAGCAGTACTTC. Encoded protein: CASSFRTLSSYEQYF.

The chain couples TRBV4-1 to TRBJ2-7; tentative D call: TRBD2 (5 bases). Germline V gene sequence: CDR1 MGHRA, CDR2 YSYEKL. V was shortened by 0 bases and J by 2 bases, with 11 bases between the two germline ends. CDR3 size: 15 residues. Here the CDR3 reads CASSQERVNAYEQYF. The CDR3 DNA sequence: TGCGCCAGCAGCCAAGAGAGGGTAAATGCCTACGAGCAGTACTTC.

The chain links TRBV21-1 to TRBJ2-5; the D call in the table, TRBD2, was not verified against the DNA. TRBV21-1 is termed a pseudogene. The CDR3 length is 19 residues. The CDR3 reads CASIKGRAGTTTLQETQYF. The CDR3 DNA follows: TGTGCCAGCATCAAGGGGAGGGCAGGAACGACGACCCTTCAAGAGACCCAGTACTTC.

This clonotype showed up just a few times. The CDR3 sequence is CSARGQGYNEQFF. The CDR3 DNA follows: TGCAGTGCTAGAGGACAGGGCTACAATGAGCAGTTCTTC. The gene calls are TRBV20-1 and TRBJ2-1, with 7 positions matching TRBD1. Losses at the gene ends were 1 base for V and 3 bases for J; bases not matched to a gene: 0. Germline CDR1 and CDR2: DFQATT and SNEGSKA (reference sequence). The CDR3 runs to 13 residues.

This chain links TRBV25-1 with TRBJ1-6; TRBD1 agrees at 8 bases. From germline, CDR1 is MGHDK and CDR2 SYGVNS. The CDR3 is 15 residues long. Unmatched junction bases numbered 9, after V lost 6 bases and J lost 8 bases. The chain's CDR3 is CASSFQGAGHSPLHF. Here the CDR3 DNA reads TGTGCCAGCAGCTTCCAGGGGGCCGGGCATTCACCCCTCCACTTT.

This clonotype was found once. The chain combines TRBV7-8 with TRBJ1-4; D gene ambiguous. The V and J ends lost 2 bases and 5 bases respectively, with 15 bases between them. The CDR3 has 16 residues. The germline V gene encodes CDR1 SGHVS and CDR2 FQNEAQ. The CDR3 DNA follows: TGTGCCAGCAGCTTAACCCGGTGGCCACTGAATGAAAAACTGTTTTTT. Protein product: CASSLTRWPLNEKLFF.

The chain links TRBV4-1 to TRBJ2-3, with TRBD2 matching over 9 bases. This CDR3 contains 16 residues. The V segment lost 4 bases and the J segment 6 bases; nucleotides outside the gene matches: 11. Germline V gene data show CDR1 as MGHRA and CDR2 as YSYEKL. CDR3 loop: CASSPTRAGGADTQYF. The CDR3 nucleotides are TGCGCCAGCAGCCCCACCAGGGCGGGAGGGGCCGATACGCAGTATTTT.

The rearrangement uses TRBV29-1 and TRBJ2-1; TRBD2 is a possible D gene (5 bases). Germline V lookup: CDR1 SQVTM, CDR2 ANQGSEA. The CDR3 sequence is 13 residues long. The V end was cut by 3 bases, the J end by 3 bases, with 9 bases between. CDR3 nucleotides: TGCAGCGTTGAGGAGGTGGGCTACAATGAGCAGTTCTTC. It specifies CSVEEVGYNEQFF.

The chain combines TRBV27 with TRBJ1-1, with a tentative D call TRBD1 (6 bases). The CDR3 has 14 amino acids. V was shortened by 5 bases and J by 3 bases, with 13 bases between the two germline ends. The V gene's germline CDR1 is MNHEY and CDR2 SMNVEV (reference sequence). The CDR3 is CASSLQGWDTEAFF. CDR3 DNA: TGTGCCAGCAGTCTACAGGGTTGGGACACTGAAGCTTTCTTT.

This chain links TRBV6-6 with TRBJ1-3; a possible D gene is TRBD1 (5 bases). The CDR3 has 11 amino acids. Germline lookup yields CDR1 MNHNY and CDR2 SVGAGI (reference sequence). Deletions cut 8 bases from V and 7 bases from J, with 9 bases between. The CDR3: CASQGGNTIYF. The CDR3 nucleotides read TGTGCCAGCCAGGGTGGCAACACCATATATTTT.